What follows are 5 T cell receptor beta chains derived from one specimen sequenced in a study of OX40 agonist ivuxolimab in advanced cancers. Some clones are missing from TCRdb's copy, which holds only in-frame ones; the method was immunoSEQ multiplex PCR. Among 95,000 to 150,000 clones listed, roughly 95% were seen once. Sequencing was performed on CD4+ or CD8+ T cells sorted from blood, taken in a trial of the OX40 agonist ivuxolimab. The receptors were gathered from an adult with an advanced solid tumor such as melanoma, head and neck, liver or kidney cancer.

V usage is TRBV18 and J usage is TRBJ1-4; TRBD1 matches 9 bases. V shed 5 bases, J shed 7 bases, and the junction held 8 bases outside the gene matches. Germline V gene lookup returns CDR1 KGHSH and CDR2 LQKENI. There are 15 residues in the CDR3. Written as DNA, the CDR3 is TGTGCCAGCTCAGCGATACAGGGGGCAGGTGAAAAACTGTTTTTT. Its translation: CASSAIQGAGEKLFF. Full variable domain (outside the CDR3, taken from reference TRBV18 and TRBJ1-4): NAGVMQNPRHLVRRRGQEARLRCSPMKGHSHVYWYRQLPEEGLKFMVYLQKENIIDESGMPKERFSAEFPKEGPSILRIQQVVRGDSAAYFCASSAIQGAGEKLFFGSGTQLSVL.

V and J are TRBV11-2 and TRBJ2-2; D may match TRBD1 or TRBD2 (5 bases each). Germline values: CDR1 SGHAT, CDR2 FQNNGV. Trimming removed 1 base at V and 6 bases at J, with 12 bases between. This CDR3 contains 15 residues. CDR3 sequence reads: CASSLAMGVSGELFF. CDR3 nucleotides: TGTGCCAGCAGCTTAGCCATGGGGGTGTCCGGGGAGCTGTTTTTT.

The chain links TRBV6-6 to TRBJ1-5; tentatively, D is TRBD1 (5 bases). The CDR3 length is 14 residues. Trimming removed 6 bases at V and 0 bases at J, with 9 bases between. CDR1 is MNHNY and CDR2 is SVGAGI in the germline V gene (reference sequence). This CDR3 is CASSGTNSNQPQHF. CDR3 in DNA: TGTGCCAGCAGCGGGACGAATAGCAATCAGCCCCAGCATTTT.

The V and J genes are TRBV28 and TRBJ1-5, with 7 nucleotides matching TRBD1. Germline-derived CDR1 and CDR2 are MDHEN and SYDVKM. The length of the CDR3 is 16 residues. J gave up 1 base and V 7 bases, and 10 bases lay outside the gene matches. The CDR3 sequence: CASTRVGGRSNQPQHF. DNA of the CDR3: TGTGCCAGCACCAGGGTAGGGGGCAGGAGCAATCAGCCCCAGCATTTT.

The chain employs TRBV6-6 and TRBJ1-6; a possible D gene is TRBD1 (6 bases). The germline V and J ends were trimmed by 0 bases and 9 bases, with 12 bases remaining between them. The CDR3 length is 15 residues. CDR1 and CDR2 (germline): MNHNY, SVGAGI (reference sequence). The CDR3 nucleotides read TGTGCCAGCAGTTACTCGGGGGGGCGAGGTTCACCCCTCCACTTT. Translated: CASSYSGGRGSPLHF.